This T cell receptor beta chain was recovered during a study of T cells after yellow fever vaccination. Using its own MiXCR run on the 5' RACE reads, TCRdb lists one record per CDR3 protein. This table holds a few hundred thousand distinct CDR3 sequences, roughly an eighth found once. Germline lookup yields CDR1 SEHNR and CDR2 FQNEAQ (reference sequence). Trimming shortened V by 1 base and J by 2 bases, and 11 bases separated the two germline ends. This CDR3 region has 15 residues. The table lists this clonotype with a few counts. This sample comprised CD4+ T cells sorted from PBMCs, obtained 15 days after the yellow fever booster vaccination. V gene TRBV7-9 combines with J gene TRBJ1-1, with D tentatively TRBD1 (6 bases). The source of this sequence is a man aged 18 to 29 who received the YFV17D yellow fever vaccine. The CDR3 coding sequence is TGTGCCAGCAGCTTAGGGGTGGGGGCTAACACTGAAGCTTTCTTT. This codes for CASSLGVGANTEAFF.